This T cell receptor (beta chain) came from a study of T-cell reconstitution after alpha-beta-depleted transplantation in children. Unique molecular identifiers were incorporated when the TCRbeta library was constructed. Each CDR3 protein gets one entry after TCRdb re-called the PCR reads with MiXCR. The sample includes 380,000 or so distinct CDR3 sequences, about 14% of them seen just once. The germline gives CDR1 SNHLY, CDR2 FYNNEI. The CDR3 consists of 14 residues. Deletions cut 8 bases from V and 2 bases from J, with 15 bases between. The receptor's source is a human donor who donated a stem cell graft to a child with Fanconi anemia. The source material was PBMCs, sampled from the stem cell graft. The chain links TRBV2 to TRBJ2-5, with D perhaps given as TRBD1 or TRBD2 (6 bases each). The CDR3 loop reads CASLITGTQETQYF. The CDR3 DNA sequence: TGTGCCAGCCTTATCACAGGGACTCAAGAGACCCAGTACTTC.